This TCR beta chain was identified in a study of response to subunit inactivated influenza vaccine. TCRdb re-called the RT-PCR reads with MiXCR, one entry per CDR3 protein. The sample carries about 190,000 distinct CDR3 sequences, approximately 15% recorded once. This clonotype was detected many times. The sequenced sample was CD8+ T cells sorted from PBMCs, obtained less than 6 days after vaccination. The sequence was collected from a man aged 50 to 59 who received an inactivated influenza vaccine.

The CDR3 loop reads CASSFSSYEQYF. The CDR3 nucleotides read TGTGCCAGCAGTTTCAGCTCCTACGAGCAGTACTTC. J is TRBJ2-7 and V is TRBV27; D uncertain. The germline CDR1 and CDR2 sequences are MNHEY and SMNVEV (reference sequence). This CDR3 has 12 residues. Trimming stripped 3 bases from V and 0 bases from J, with 3 bases between.